This T cell receptor beta chain comes out of a study of CD8+ T cells in alopecia areata. The V end lost 1 base, the J end lost 11 bases, and 14 bases lay between the germline ends. The CDR3 is 12 amino acids. Germline CDR1 reads GTSNPN; CDR2 reads SVGIG (reference sequence). Treatment meaning: oral pan-JAK inhibitor, 5-10 mg twice daily. Once RNA had been extracted, it was reverse transcribed into cDNA to act as the sequencing template. Sequencing was performed with immunoSEQ multiplex PCR; in TCRdb, only in-frame clones are kept and a portion is missing. The table records some 190,000 clones, over 55% of them present only once.

The chain uses TRBV30 and TRBJ1-1; possible D gene TRBD1, 6 bases. Sequencing was performed on CD4+ T cells sorted from blood, taken at week 24, from a patient treated with tofacitinib. This TCR was recovered from a human donor with alopecia areata. This CDR3 is CAWSAGTGLAFF. The CDR3 DNA follows: TGTGCCTGGAGTGCGGGTACAGGGTTGGCTTTCTTT.